These 30 T cell receptor beta chains originate from one sample sequenced in a study of shared clonotypes between healthy human individuals (dated by TCRdb to 2018 to 2021). Libraries were prepared through the immunoSEQ multiplex PCR assay. What TCRdb holds here is the immuneACCESS table cut down to in-frame rearrangements. Part of the clones is not present; checked against another copy, under half of the missing clones reflect an unresolved V gene, and the others are unexplained. The sample has over a million clones on record, roughly 96% of them singletons. In total, the top ten clones hold approximately 1% of the sample. Source material: naive CD4+ T cells sorted from blood. According to the study, the label for this sample's cell subset or site signals: CD45RA+ positively selected. The source of these receptors is a man aged 30-40 years in good health.

The chain carries TRBV18 and TRBJ2-1; 10 bases map to TRBD2. The junction had 2 bases not matched to a gene; V was cut back by 0 bases and J by 3 bases. The germline V gene encodes CDR1 KGHSH and CDR2 LQKENI. The CDR3 totals 16 residues. CDR3 sequence: CASSPPTSGYYNEQFF. CDR3 sequence (DNA): TGTGCCAGCTCACCACCGACTAGCGGGTACTACAATGAGCAGTTCTTC.

Of note for this clone: This sample includes further DNA sequences coding for the same CDR3. The V gene is TRBV28, the J gene TRBJ2-7; D is uncertain. This CDR3 has 12 amino acids. CDR1 is MDHEN and CDR2 is SYDVKM in the germline V gene. V lost 4 bases and J 3 bases, leaving 7 bases between the germline ends. The CDR3 coding sequence is TGTGCCAGCAGTTCCGGTCTCTACGAGCAGTACTTC. Translating gives CASSSGLYEQYF.

This rearrangement joins TRBV14 to TRBJ2-2; TRBD1 matches at 9 bases. This CDR3 spans 12 amino acids. Trimming cost V 8 bases and J 9 bases; bases outside gene matches: 4. From germline, CDR1 is SGHDN and CDR2 FVKESK. CDR3 sequence reads: CASGTGTRELFF. The CDR3 DNA reads as TGTGCCAGCGGGACAGGGACCCGGGAGCTGTTTTTT.

The chain employs TRBV4-2 and TRBJ2-1; a weak D match, TRBD2 (5 bases). Trimming cost V 4 bases and J 5 bases, with 9 bases left between them. Germline values: CDR1 LGHNA, CDR2 YNFKEQ. The CDR3 has 13 residues. In DNA form, the CDR3 reads TGTGCCAGCAGCCTACGGCGGGACAATGAGCAGTTCTTC. This encodes CASSLRRDNEQFF.

The chain joins TRBV9 to TRBJ2-2; D unresolved. Germline assignment: CDR1 SGDLS and CDR2 YYNGEE. V lost 1 base to trimming and J lost 7 bases, with 17 bases between them. The CDR3 loop spans 16 amino acids. CDR3: CASSVRVKGYNGELFF. CDR3 coding DNA: TGTGCCAGCAGCGTAAGGGTTAAAGGGTATAACGGGGAGCTGTTTTTT.

The CDR3 nucleotides read TGCGCCAGCAGCCCAAACGGGAAGGCATCGCAGTACTTC. Residues: CASSPNGKASQYF. The V and J genes are TRBV10-1 and TRBJ2-7; possibly TRBD2 for D (5 bases). The germline V and J ends were trimmed by 6 bases and 9 bases, with 18 bases remaining between them. CDR1 is WNHNN and CDR2 is SYGVQD in the germline V gene (reference sequence). This CDR3 is built from 13 residues.

The chain links TRBV28 to TRBJ2-1; D is unresolved. V lost 8 bases and J 4 bases, leaving 15 bases between the germline ends. The CDR3 spans 14 residues. Germline CDR1 is MDHEN and CDR2 is SYDVKM. CDR3 sequence reads: CASDGPASYNEQFF. The CDR3 region has the DNA TGTGCCAGCGACGGCCCGGCTAGTTACAATGAGCAGTTCTTC. The full variable domain, with the rest looked up from reference TRBV28 and TRBJ2-1, is DVKVTQSSRYLVKRTGEKVFLECVQDMDHENMFWYRQDPGLGLRLIYFSYDVKMKEKGDIPEGYSVSREKKERFSLILESASTNQTSMYLCASDGPASYNEQFFGPGTRLTVL.

This clone was found once. The chain combines TRBV10-1 with TRBJ2-1, with 12 bases aligning to TRBD2. Unmatched junction bases numbered 9, after V lost 0 bases and J lost 9 bases. Germline V gives CDR1 WNHNN, CDR2 SYGVQD (reference sequence). CDR3 length: 17 amino acids. CDR3 nucleotide sequence: TGCGCCAGCAGTGAGTCCTCTAGCGGGAGGGCCGCCCCTGAGCAGTTCTTC. Protein: CASSESSSGRAAPEQFF.

The chain links TRBV28 to TRBJ2-1; either TRBD1 or TRBD2 may supply D (6 bases each). The length of the CDR3 is 15 residues. From germline, CDR1 is MDHEN and CDR2 SYDVKM. Trimming left V 5 bases short and J 4 bases short, with 15 bases between. The CDR3 DNA reads as TGTGCCAGCAGTCCCCTCCGGGGGCCATACAATGAGCAGTTCTTC. This sequence encodes CASSPLRGPYNEQFF.

The chain joins TRBV19 to TRBJ1-2, with TRBD1 as a possible D gene (5 bases). V gave up 9 bases and J gave up 5 bases, with 13 bases separating them. CDR1 is LNHDA, CDR2 SQIVND, per germline (reference sequence). CDR3 length equals 12 residues. Here the CDR3 DNA reads TGTGCCAGCAGTGACAGTGAATATGGCTACACCTTC. The encoded protein is CASSDSEYGYTF.

This clone was counted once. The chain carries TRBV10-3 and TRBJ2-1; the match to TRBD1 covers 7 bases. Per germline, CDR1 ENHRY and CDR2 SYGVKD. This CDR3 region has 14 residues. V shed 3 bases, J shed 5 bases, and the junction held 4 bases outside the gene matches. The DNA for the CDR3 is TGTGCCATCAGTGATAGTCAGGGGGACAATGAGCAGTTCTTC. Encoded protein: CAISDSQGDNEQFF.

The rearrangement uses TRBV7-2 and TRBJ2-2; D not resolved. Deletions cut 1 base from V and 2 bases from J, with 11 bases between. The CDR3 has 16 amino acids. From germline, CDR1 is SGHTA and CDR2 FQGNSA. The CDR3 coding sequence is TGTGCCAGCAGCTTAGGAGGTGTGAGAAACACCGGGGAGCTGTTTTTT. It is translated as CASSLGGVRNTGELFF.

The chain uses TRBV19 and TRBJ1-1; D gene uncertain. The CDR3 totals 13 residues. Between the trimmed V and J ends, which lost 10 bases and 0 bases, there was a span of 12 bases. The germline V gene has CDR1 LNHDA and CDR2 SQIVND (reference sequence). The CDR3 region has the DNA TGTGCCACCGCTAGGACGGTGAACACTGAAGCTTTCTTT. It yields the protein CATARTVNTEAFF.

V usage is TRBV19 and J usage is TRBJ1-1, with a possible D match to TRBD1 (5 bases). This CDR3 region has 14 residues. The germline gives CDR1 LNHDA, CDR2 SQIVND (reference sequence). Between the trimmed V and J ends, which lost 7 bases and 7 bases, there was a span of 19 bases. CDR3 sequence: CASNTRAKGSEAFF. CDR3 coding DNA: TGTGCCAGTAATACCCGGGCCAAGGGGAGTGAAGCTTTCTTT.

With respect to this clone: Within the sample, other DNA sequences also encode this same CDR3. The V gene is TRBV5-4, the J gene TRBJ2-2; unclear D gene. Germline V gene sequence: CDR1 SGHNT, CDR2 YYREEE (reference sequence). The CDR3 extends over 16 amino acids. V was trimmed by 1 base and J by 2 bases, leaving 12 bases between them. Here the CDR3 DNA reads TGTGCCAGCAGCTTGAATTCGGGTGCCAACACCGGGGAGCTGTTTTTT. Translating it yields CASSLNSGANTGELFF.

The CDR3 DNA follows: TGTGCCAGCAGCGTAGGGACAGAGTTGAATCACGAGCAGTACTTC. It translates to CASSVGTELNHEQYF. V and J are TRBV9 and TRBJ2-7, with D tentatively TRBD1 (6 bases). V lost 0 bases and J lost 5, with 15 bases in between. CDR3 length: 15 amino acids. The germline gives CDR1 SGDLS, CDR2 YYNGEE. Combining the CDR3 with reference TRBV9 and TRBJ2-7 gives the whole variable domain DSGVTQTPKHLITATGQRVTLRCSPRSGDLSVYWYQQSLDQGLQFLIQYYNGEERAKGNILERFSAQQFPDLHSELNLSSLELGDSALYFCASSVGTELNHEQYFGPGTRLTVT.

This rearrangement joins TRBV29-1 to TRBJ2-7, with TRBD1 identical over 9 bases. This CDR3 spans 12 amino acids. J was trimmed by 5 bases and V by 6 bases; bases with no gene match: 5. Germline V CDR1 and CDR2: SQVTM, ANQGSEA. CDR3 DNA sequence: TGCAGCGTGGGGACAGGGATACACGAGCAGTACTTC. Translating gives CSVGTGIHEQYF.

The gene calls are TRBV5-1 and TRBJ2-3; tentatively, D is TRBD2 (5 bases). The V gene lost 0 bases and the J gene lost 6 bases, with 17 bases spanning the gap. The CDR3 runs 16 residues. Germline V gene data show CDR1 as SGHRS and CDR2 as YFSETQ. CDR3 loop: CASSLGGSGRRDTQYF. CDR3 nucleotide sequence: TGCGCCAGCAGCTTGGGTGGATCGGGCCGGAGGGATACGCAGTATTTT.

V is TRBV20-1 and J is TRBJ2-1; weak D call: TRBD1 (6 bases). The CDR3 is 11 amino acids. Germline V gene lookup returns CDR1 DFQATT and CDR2 SNEGSKA (reference sequence). Trimming took 8 bases from V and 13 from J, leaving 18 bases between them. The CDR3: CSPFGTLEQFF. CDR3 nucleotides: TGCAGTCCCTTCGGGACACTTGAACAGTTCTTC.

J is TRBJ1-1 and V is TRBV5-1; D unresolved. The CDR3 has 12 amino acids. Germline CDR1 SGHRS, CDR2 YFSETQ. The V end lost 5 bases, the J end lost 5 bases, and 10 bases lay between the germline ends. CDR3 DNA sequence: TGCGCCAGCAGGCGGACGGATACTGAAGCTTTCTTT. Its translation: CASRRTDTEAFF. Full variable domain (remainder filled in from reference TRBV5-1 and TRBJ1-1): KAGVTQTPRYLIKTRGQQVTLSCSPISGHRSVSWYQQTPGQGLQFLFEYFSETQRNKGNFPGRFSGRQFSNSRSEMNVSTLELGDSALYLCASRRTDTEAFFGQGTRLTVV.

This chain links TRBV6-5 with TRBJ2-2; D not resolved. V was cut by 2 bases and J by 4 bases, with 5 bases left in between. The germline V gene encodes CDR1 MNHEY and CDR2 SVGAGI. This CDR3 has 13 residues. The CDR3 nucleotides are TGTGCCAGCAGTTACGAGGTCACCGGGGAGCTGTTTTTT. Its protein product is CASSYEVTGELFF.

J is TRBJ2-7 and V is TRBV11-2, with 10 bases that match TRBD2. J lost 2 bases, V lost 5 bases, and 12 bases had no gene match. Germline CDR1 reads SGHAT; CDR2 reads FQNNGV. This CDR3 has 17 residues. The CDR3 DNA sequence: TGTGCCAGCAGCCCCTATATAGGGACTAGCGTCACCTACGAGCAGTACTTC. This codes for CASSPYIGTSVTYEQYF.

The chain employs TRBV18 and TRBJ2-3, with D perhaps TRBD2 (5 bases). This CDR3 comprises 16 residues. With 3 bases removed from V and 2 bases from J, the gap between germline ends came to 15 bases. Germline-derived CDR1 and CDR2 are KGHSH and LQKENI. The CDR3 DNA sequence: TGTGCCAGCTCACCCGTTAATAGCGCCCTCACAGATACGCAGTATTTT. Its translation: CASSPVNSALTDTQYF. Full variable domain (remainder filled in from reference TRBV18 and TRBJ2-3): NAGVMQNPRHLVRRRGQEARLRCSPMKGHSHVYWYRQLPEEGLKFMVYLQKENIIDESGMPKERFSAEFPKEGPSILRIQQVVRGDSAAYFCASSPVNSALTDTQYFGPGTRLTVL.

V and J are TRBV7-2 and TRBJ1-1; tentative D call: TRBD1 (5 bases). CDR1 is SGHTA and CDR2 is FQGNSA in the germline V gene. The CDR3 has 14 amino acids. V gave up 5 bases and J gave up 2 bases, with 12 bases separating them. The CDR3 sequence: CASSQRTFNTEAFF. CDR3 DNA: TGTGCCAGCAGCCAAAGGACATTCAACACTGAAGCTTTCTTT.

The rearrangement joins TRBV15 to TRBJ1-5; D call uncertain. CDR3 length equals 15 residues. Germline V CDR1 and CDR2: LNHNV, YYDKDF (reference sequence). The V end was cut by 1 base, the J end by 9 bases, with 16 bases between. The CDR3 loop is CATSRGPAGEGPQHF. The CDR3 nucleotides read TGTGCCACCAGCAGAGGTCCGGCAGGAGAAGGGCCCCAGCATTTT.

The chain carries TRBV27 and TRBJ2-2; 8 nucleotides agree with TRBD2. The CDR3 contains 18 residues. Trimming at V came to 6 bases and at J to 4 bases, leaving 16 bases not matched to a gene. In germline, CDR1 is MNHEY, CDR2 SMNVEV (reference sequence). The CDR3 bases are TGTGCCAGCAGCTGGTCGAGCGGGGGCCTCCCCGGCACCGGGGAGCTGTTTTTT. This encodes CASSWSSGGLPGTGELFF.

The sample holds one count of this clone. The genes are TRBV18 and TRBJ1-1; no firm D call. Germline CDR1 reads KGHSH; CDR2 reads LQKENI. CDR3 length: 14 residues. V lost 6 bases and J 1 base, leaving 12 bases between the germline ends. The CDR3 loop is CASSLDTKNTEAFF. CDR3 bases: TGTGCCAGCTCTTTAGACACCAAGAACACTGAAGCTTTCTTT. Together with reference TRBV18 and TRBJ1-1, the CDR3 gives the full variable domain: NAGVMQNPRHLVRRRGQEARLRCSPMKGHSHVYWYRQLPEEGLKFMVYLQKENIIDESGMPKERFSAEFPKEGPSILRIQQVVRGDSAAYFCASSLDTKNTEAFFGQGTRLTVV.

This rearrangement joins TRBV10-3 to TRBJ1-5; D is undetermined. Germline V gene sequence: CDR1 ENHRY, CDR2 SYGVKD. There are 16 residues in the CDR3. V gave up 8 bases and J gave up 3 bases, with 20 bases separating them. The CDR3 loop reads CAICFWLTPYNQPQHF. CDR3 sequence (DNA): TGTGCCATCTGTTTTTGGTTGACACCCTACAATCAGCCCCAGCATTTT.

Of note for this clone: Other DNA sequences of this sample code for an identical CDR3. This chain connects TRBV5-1 to TRBJ1-5; 7 bases line up with TRBD1. J lost 2 bases, V lost 1 base, and 0 bases had no gene match. This CDR3 comprises 14 residues. CDR1 is SGHRS and CDR2 is YFSETQ in the germline V gene. The chain's CDR3 is CASSLQGGNQPQHF. The CDR3 bases are TGCGCCAGCAGCTTGCAGGGGGGCAATCAGCCCCAGCATTTT.

The genes are TRBV18 and TRBJ2-7; 7 positions agree with TRBD2. J gave up 6 bases and V 0 bases, and 11 bases lay outside the gene matches. Germline V gene data show CDR1 as KGHSH and CDR2 as LQKENI. This CDR3 comprises 16 residues. The CDR3 protein is CASSPPSQGEGGEQYF. Written as DNA, the CDR3 is TGTGCCAGCTCACCACCGTCTCAAGGGGAGGGTGGCGAGCAGTACTTC.